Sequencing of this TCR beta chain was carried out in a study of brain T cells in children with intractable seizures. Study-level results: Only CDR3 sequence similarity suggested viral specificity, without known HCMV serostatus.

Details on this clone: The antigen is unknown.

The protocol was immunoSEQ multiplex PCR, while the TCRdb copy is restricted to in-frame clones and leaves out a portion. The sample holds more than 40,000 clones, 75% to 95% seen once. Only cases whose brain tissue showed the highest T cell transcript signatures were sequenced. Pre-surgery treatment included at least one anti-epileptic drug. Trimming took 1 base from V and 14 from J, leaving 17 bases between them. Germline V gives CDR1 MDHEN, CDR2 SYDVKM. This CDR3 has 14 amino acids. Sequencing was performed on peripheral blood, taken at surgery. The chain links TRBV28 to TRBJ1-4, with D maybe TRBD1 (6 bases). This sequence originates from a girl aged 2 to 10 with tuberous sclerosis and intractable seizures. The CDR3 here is CASSLSNSGTRLFF. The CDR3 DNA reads TGTGCCAGCAGTTTATCAAACTCCGGGACACGGCTGTTTTTT.